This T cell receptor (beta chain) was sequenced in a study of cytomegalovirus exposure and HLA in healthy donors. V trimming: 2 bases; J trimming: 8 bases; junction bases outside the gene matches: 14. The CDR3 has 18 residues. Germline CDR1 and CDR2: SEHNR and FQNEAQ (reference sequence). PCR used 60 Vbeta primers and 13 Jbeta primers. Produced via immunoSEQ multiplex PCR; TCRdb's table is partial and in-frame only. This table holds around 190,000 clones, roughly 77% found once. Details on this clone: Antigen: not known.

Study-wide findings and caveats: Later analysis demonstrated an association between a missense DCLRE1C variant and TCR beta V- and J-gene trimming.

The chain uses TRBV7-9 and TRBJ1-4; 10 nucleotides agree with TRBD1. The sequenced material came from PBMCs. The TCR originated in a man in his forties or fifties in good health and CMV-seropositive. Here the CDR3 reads CASSLIPGQGLGEEKLFF. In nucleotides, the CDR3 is TGTGCCAGCAGCTTAATTCCGGGACAGGGGTTGGGAGAAGAAAAACTGTTTTTT.